The next 25 T cell receptor beta chains were all read from a single sample in a study of blood T cells in healthy people across ages. Together with a sample-barcoded 5' primer, a J-beta primer mix was included in a second PCR lasting about 7 to 12 cycles. MiXCR, applied by TCRdb to the 5' RACE reads, yields one record per CDR3 protein. The data hold 450,000 to 700,000 distinct CDR3 sequences, with approximately 25% observed a single time. Specimen: blood. Every receptor here comes from a woman in her 70s in good health.

This chain links TRBV5-8 with TRBJ1-5; 7 nucleotides agree with TRBD1. Germline V CDR1 and CDR2: SGHTS, YDEGEE. The CDR3 runs 14 residues. J lost 1 base, V lost 5 bases, and 3 bases had no gene match. CDR3 sequence reads: CASRGTDSNQPQHF. The DNA for the CDR3 is TGTGCCAGCAGAGGGACAGACAGCAATCAGCCCCAGCATTTT.

The chain recombines TRBV5-1 with TRBJ2-5; tentatively, D is TRBD1 (5 bases). Trimming cost V 0 bases and J 7 bases, with 10 bases left between them. This CDR3 is 13 amino acids long. Germline CDR1 is SGHRS and CDR2 is YFSETQ. The CDR3 spells CASSLEGQWTQYF. CDR3 coding DNA: TGCGCCAGCAGCTTGGAGGGGCAGTGGACCCAGTACTTC.

This sequence joins TRBV11-2 and TRBJ2-1; TRBD1 might be the D (6 bases). Germline V gene lookup returns CDR1 SGHAT and CDR2 FQNNGV. CDR3 length: 14 amino acids. Deletions cut 0 bases from V and 8 bases from J, with 11 bases between. The CDR3 is CASSLDQGHHEQFF. As DNA, the CDR3 is TGTGCCAGCAGCTTAGATCAGGGGCATCATGAGCAGTTCTTC.

As concerns this clonotype: This may be a read error, as it is one base from a much larger clone. The CDR3 nucleotides are TGCAGTGCTAGAGTAGTAGGAGGGGCCGGGGAGCTGTTTTTT. It encodes CSARVVGGAGELFF. The chain carries TRBV20-1 and TRBJ2-2, with a weak D call TRBD2 (6 bases). Germline assignment: CDR1 DFQATT and CDR2 SNEGSKA (reference sequence). This CDR3 contains 14 residues. The V gene lost 1 base and the J gene lost 6 bases, with 12 bases spanning the gap.

This clonotype has at least ten counts. The V call is TRBV29-1, the J call TRBJ1-2; 9 bases fit TRBD1. The J segment lost 4 bases and the V segment lost 4 bases, leaving 16 bases of the junction unmatched. Germline V CDR1 and CDR2: SQVTM, ANQGSEA. This CDR3 has 17 residues. This chain's CDR3 is CSVAISGGQGWGYGYTF. The CDR3 nucleotides read TGCAGCGTTGCAATTTCGGGGGGACAGGGATGGGGCTATGGCTACACCTTC.

This clonotype turned up a few times. The V and J genes are TRBV4-2 and TRBJ2-1; a weak D match, TRBD2 (5 bases). The length of the CDR3 is 13 residues. CDR1 and CDR2 (germline): LGHNA, YNFKEQ. V gave up 4 bases and J gave up 10 bases, with 14 bases separating them. CDR3 in DNA: TGTGCCAGCAGCCCGGATTTTTGGAGGGAGCAGTTCTTC. Translating gives CASSPDFWREQFF.

The chain has TRBV5-1 and TRBJ1-1, with D possibly TRBD1 on 5 matching bases. The CDR3 loop spans 14 amino acids. The ends were cut back, 4 bases at V and 1 base at J, with 11 bases in the middle. CDR1 is SGHRS and CDR2 is YFSETQ in the germline V gene. Here the CDR3 DNA reads TGCGCCAGCAGCGCGACCGGGGCGAACACTGAAGCTTTCTTT. Translating it yields CASSATGANTEAFF.

The rearrangement joins TRBV7-8 to TRBJ2-1; 7 positions agree with TRBD2. Gene TRBJ2-5 matches the end of the DNA better, so the J call may be wrong. CDR3 size: 14 residues. The germline V gene encodes CDR1 SGHVS and CDR2 FQNEAQ. CDR3 coding DNA: TGTGCCAGCAGCCTGACGGGGGGTTTGTCGTCCCAGTACTTC. This codes for CASSLTGGLSSQYF.

V usage is TRBV11-2 and J usage is TRBJ2-1; 12 bases match TRBD1. V shed 5 bases, J shed 7 bases, and the junction held 6 bases outside the gene matches. This CDR3 spans 15 amino acids. Per the germline V gene, CDR1 is SGHAT and CDR2 is FQNNGV. The CDR3 loop reads CASSPGTGGWNEQFF. The CDR3 DNA reads TGTGCCAGCAGCCCCGGGACAGGGGGCTGGAATGAGCAGTTCTTC.

This clonotype came up a few times. V usage is TRBV25-1 and J usage is TRBJ1-4, with D perhaps TRBD1 (5 bases). The CDR3 runs 17 residues. CDR1 and CDR2 (germline): MGHDK, SYGVNS. Trimming took 3 bases from V and 4 from J, leaving 18 bases between them. CDR3 sequence (DNA): TGTGCCAGCAGTGATGGATGGCCCCGTGGGGGTAATGAAAAACTGTTTTTT. Translated, it gives CASSDGWPRGGNEKLFF.

V and J are TRBV7-2 and TRBJ2-7, with 9 positions matching TRBD2. The CDR3 spans 16 residues. The ends lost 1 base at V and 0 bases at J; junction bases unmatched: 4. Looked up from germline, CDR1 is SGHTA and CDR2 is FQGNSA. The CDR3 DNA reads as TGTGCCAGCAGCTTAGGGGCGGGGGGGTTCTCCTACGAGCAGTACTTC. Residues: CASSLGAGGFSYEQYF.

The J gene is TRBJ2-5, the V gene TRBV18; D is possibly TRBD1 (6 bases). This CDR3 comprises 15 residues. The germline V and J ends were trimmed by 0 bases and 8 bases, with 16 bases remaining between them. Looked up from germline, CDR1 is KGHSH and CDR2 is LQKENI. The CDR3, as DNA: TGTGCCAGCTCACCACCCGACAGGATCGGGATAACCCAGTACTTC. Translation: CASSPPDRIGITQYF.

The rearrangement links TRBV7-8 to TRBJ2-5; either TRBD1 or TRBD2 may fit D (5 bases each). This CDR3 is built from 15 residues. Trimming took off 2 bases at V and 6 bases at J, with 16 bases between the two ends. Germline V gene sequence: CDR1 SGHVS, CDR2 FQNEAQ. The CDR3 nucleotides read TGTGCCAGCAGCTTATTTGGAGTCCCGGGACAGACCCAGTACTTC. Residues: CASSLFGVPGQTQYF.

This clonotype was counted only a few times. V and J are TRBV4-1 and TRBJ2-6; TRBD1 is a possible D gene (5 bases). This CDR3 has 16 residues. V shed 5 bases and J shed 0 bases, with 11 bases lying between them. Germline-derived CDR1 and CDR2 are MGHRA and YSYEKL. CDR3 protein: CASSAGSYSGANVLTF. Written as DNA, the CDR3 is TGCGCCAGCAGCGCAGGGTCCTACTCTGGGGCCAACGTCCTGACTTTC.

In regard to this clonotype: A junction end diverges from the germline sequence, so it may reflect a read error. The V gene is TRBV20-1, the J gene TRBJ2-7; D tentatively reads TRBD1 or TRBD2 (6 bases each). The germline CDR1 and CDR2 sequences are DFQATT and SNEGSKA (reference sequence). The CDR3 has 14 amino acids. The CDR3 is CSARSPGATYGQYF. CDR3 sequence (DNA): TGCAGTGCTAGGTCCCCGGGGGCCACCTACGGGCAGTACTTC.

This clonotype was observed a handful of times. The chain links TRBV20-1 to TRBJ1-5, with D perhaps TRBD1 (5 bases). The CDR3 spans 16 residues. Between the trimmed V and J ends, which lost 3 bases and 6 bases, there was a span of 21 bases. Germline V lookup: CDR1 DFQATT, CDR2 SNEGSKA (reference sequence). CDR3 sequence: CSASEVRGPGPQPQHF. The CDR3, as DNA: TGCAGTGCTAGCGAGGTGAGGGGCCCCGGTCCTCAGCCCCAGCATTTT.

This clonotype was seen only a few times. No conserved phenylalanine or tryptophan ends this CDR3, so it is likely a read error. The chain couples TRBV4-1 to TRBJ2-3; 13 positions agree with TRBD2. CDR1 is MGHRA and CDR2 is YSYEKL in the germline V gene. The CDR3 totals 17 residues. V gave up 4 bases and J gave up 3 bases; unmatched junction bases: 7. The CDR3 reads CASSREPGLAGTDTQYL. The DNA for the CDR3 is TGCGCCAGCAGCCGAGAACCGGGACTAGCGGGAACAGATACGCAGTATCTT.

The CDR3 region has the DNA TGCGCCAGCAGCCCGTCGGGGGGGAGTGAAAAACTGTTTTTT. This gives the protein CASSPSGGSEKLFF. The chain is built from TRBV5-1 and TRBJ1-4; D is perhaps TRBD1 (5 bases). The ends were cut back, 4 bases at V and 7 bases at J, with 14 bases in the middle. CDR3 length: 14 amino acids. Germline CDR1 reads SGHRS; CDR2 reads YFSETQ.

The chain combines TRBV14 with TRBJ1-4; maybe TRBD1 (6 bases). V was cut by 4 bases and J by 8 bases, with 17 bases left in between. The CDR3 spans 15 residues. CDR1 SGHDN and CDR2 FVKESK come from the germline V gene. CDR3 protein: CASSLHYRDGEKLFF. CDR3 bases: TGTGCCAGCAGCCTACATTACAGGGACGGGGAAAAACTGTTTTTT.

This clonotype has just a few counts. The chain carries TRBV12-3 or TRBV12-4 and TRBJ1-1; a possible D gene is TRBD1 (6 bases). V was shortened by 3 bases and J by 4 bases, with 18 bases between the two germline ends. The CDR3 has 16 residues. The CDR3 reads CASSFRLGGHVTEAFF. Here the CDR3 DNA reads TGTGCCAGCAGTTTTAGGTTAGGGGGGCACGTCACTGAAGCTTTCTTT.

The gene calls are TRBV7-6 and TRBJ2-5; D call uncertain. The CDR3 loop spans 14 amino acids. With 2 bases removed from V and 3 bases from J, the gap between germline ends came to 10 bases. The germline V gene has CDR1 SGHVS and CDR2 FNYEAQ. The CDR3 DNA reads as TGTGCCAGCAGCTTATTTCAACGTGAAGAGACCCAGTACTTC. It translates to CASSLFQREETQYF.

This clonotype has ten or more counts. The rearrangement links TRBV5-1 to TRBJ1-4; 10 bases are a match to TRBD1. V lost 4 bases, J lost 7 bases, and 16 bases stayed unmatched. This CDR3 comprises 18 residues. In germline, CDR1 is SGHRS, CDR2 YFSETQ. CDR3 in DNA: TGCGCCAGCAGCCTGACTCCGGGACAGGGGATTGAGAGTGAAAAACTGTTTTTT. Encoded protein: CASSLTPGQGIESEKLFF.

V and J are TRBV7-9 and TRBJ1-2, with D maybe TRBD1 (6 bases). Germline V CDR1 and CDR2: SEHNR, FQNEAQ (reference sequence). V shed 5 bases and J shed 6 bases, with 13 bases lying between them. There are 13 residues in the CDR3. Here the CDR3 DNA reads TGTGCCAGCAGCCCCGGACAGTTACATGGCTACACCTTC. Translated, it gives CASSPGQLHGYTF.

The chain couples TRBV4-3 to TRBJ1-3; D unclear. Trimming took 2 bases from V and 3 from J, leaving 14 bases between them. Germline V gene sequence: CDR1 LGHNA, CDR2 YSLEER. This CDR3 comprises 16 residues. Here the CDR3 DNA reads TGCGCCAGCAGCCAATATGGCCCTGCGAATGGAAACACCATATATTTT. It translates to CASSQYGPANGNTIYF.

This clonotype showed up many times. This rearrangement joins TRBV12-3 or TRBV12-4 to TRBJ1-5; D uncertain. This CDR3 is 11 amino acids long. Deletions cut 7 bases from V and 9 bases from J, with 10 bases between. The CDR3 coding sequence is TGTGCCAGCACCAACATAGGGCCCCAGCATTTT. It encodes CASTNIGPQHF.